These 6 T cell receptor beta chains originate from one sample sequenced in a study of cytomegalovirus exposure and HLA in healthy donors. Primers included in the PCR were 60 Vbeta and 13 Jbeta primers. Produced via immunoSEQ multiplex PCR; TCRdb's table is partial and in-frame only. This table holds some 200,000 clones, around four fifths found once. What was sequenced was PBMCs. These receptors came from a woman aged 50 to 60 in good health and CMV-seropositive.

The gene calls are TRBV5-5 and TRBJ2-5; 9 nucleotides line up with TRBD2. V was pared by 0 bases and J by 1 base, with 7 bases of the junction left unmatched. Germline loops: CDR1 SGHKS, CDR2 YYEKEE (reference sequence). The length of the CDR3 is 17 residues. CDR3 bases: TGTGCCAGCAGCTTGGCTTTTAGCGGGGGTTTCCAAGAGACCCAGTACTTC. This sequence encodes CASSLAFSGGFQETQYF. Full variable domain (remainder filled in from reference TRBV5-5 and TRBJ2-5): DAGVTQSPTHLIKTRGQQVTLRCSPISGHKSVSWYQQVLGQGPQFIFQYYEKEERGRGNFPDRFSARQFPNYSSELNVNALLLGDSALYLCASSLAFSGGFQETQYFGPGTRLLVL.

This clone has just a few counts. The chain uses TRBV6-5 and TRBJ2-7; the D gene is possibly TRBD1 (5 bases). This CDR3 spans 15 amino acids. The germline V gene encodes CDR1 MNHEY and CDR2 SVGAGI. The V end was cut by 0 bases, the J end by 2 bases, with 11 bases between. The CDR3 DNA follows: TGTGCCAGCAGTTACTCCCGTCAGGGCCCCTACGAGCAGTACTTC. Encoded protein: CASSYSRQGPYEQYF.

The rearrangement uses TRBV30 and TRBJ1-1, with a possible D match to TRBD1 (5 bases). V lost 2 bases and J lost 6, with 13 bases in between. Germline lookup yields CDR1 GTSNPN and CDR2 SVGIG (reference sequence). The CDR3 has 13 residues. The CDR3 DNA reads as TGTGCCTGGAGTTCTCAGGGTGACTCTGAAGCTTTCTTT. Residues: CAWSSQGDSEAFF.

The rearrangement links TRBV5-5 to TRBJ2-1; 9 positions agree with TRBD1. Trimming removed 4 bases from V and 8 bases from J; junction bases left unmatched: 13. The CDR3 is 16 amino acids. Looked up from germline, CDR1 is SGHKS and CDR2 is YYEKEE (reference sequence). CDR3 DNA: TGTGCCAGCAGCCTGGGGCTCAGGACAGGGGTTGATGAGCAGTTCTTC. Translating gives CASSLGLRTGVDEQFF.

The chain is built from TRBV5-5 and TRBJ2-2, with 9 bases lining up with TRBD2. From germline, CDR1 is SGHKS and CDR2 YYEKEE (reference sequence). The length of the CDR3 is 17 residues. V lost 4 bases, J lost 7 bases, and 14 bases stayed unmatched. CDR3 sequence: CASSHAPGTSSHGELFF. The DNA for the CDR3 is TGTGCCAGCAGCCACGCCCCCGGGACTAGCTCCCACGGGGAGCTGTTTTTT.

A remark on this clone: Compared with germline, one end of the junction differs, possibly owing to a read error. The chain recombines TRBV5-1 with TRBJ1-4, with 7 bases identical to TRBD1. Germline CDR1 and CDR2: SGHRS and YFSETQ. CDR3 length: 14 residues. The chain's CDR3 is CASSPGTEVERLFF. The CDR3 DNA is TGCGCCAGCAGTCCCGGGACAGAGGTCGAAAGACTGTTTTTT. The full variable domain, rest sourced from reference TRBV5-1 and TRBJ1-4, is KAGVTQTPRYLIKTRGQQVTLSCSPISGHRSVSWYQQTPGQGLQFLFEYFSETQRNKGNFPGRFSGRQFSNSRSEMNVSTLELGDSALYLCASSPGTEVERLFFGSGTQLSVL.